Sequencing of this T cell receptor beta chain was carried out in a study of blood T cell repertoires in COVID-19 (dated by TCRdb to 2019 to 2021). Regarding the study in general: Samples covering the acute and convalescent phases of COVID-19 were provided by collaborators in the United States, Italy and Spain. HLA class I and class II types, where available, came from metadata supplied by the sample provider rather than from assay-based typing. Deeply sampled blood TCRbeta repertoires from subjects exposed to, actively infected with, or recovered from COVID-19 were included in the dataset. The repertoires were made available in a free public database intended to serve as a resource for research on the immune response to SARS-CoV-2. A de-identified subject ID, COVID-19 status, age in years and sex were almost always included in the sample metadata. The prospective study material was composed of cDNA or gDNA derived from T cells, B-cell-depleted T cells, or PBMCs. The samples were drawn from the first 160 participants of the ongoing ImmuneRACE study and from 1,254 subjects provided by 6 global collaborators. What the research found in general, with its limitations: The quantity of clinical and demographic metadata differed by source and by participant and was supplied without curation.

Trimming at the junction amounts to 5 bases on V and 7 bases on J, and the germline ends lie 18 bases apart. CDR1 and CDR2 were assigned from the germline V gene as SGHVS and FQNEAQ. The CDR3 numbers 15 residues from cysteine through phenylalanine. Only the CDR3 region is kept as DNA, spanning 45 bases read in frame from base 1. Each collaborating institution followed its own protocols to collect whole blood in K2EDTA tubes. For TCRbeta analysis, collaborators shipped samples as frozen whole blood, isolated PBMCs, or DNA extracted from either of those sample types. This clone was detected a few times. Its antigen is currently not known. No clone much larger than this one lies a single base away; base qualities are absent. The immunoSEQ Assay, a bias-controlled multiplex PCR, was used to amplify TCRbeta CDR3 regions from genomic DNA. The paper's processing steps were these. The number of nucleated cells in each sample was estimated by amplification of reference gene primers within the assay. Sequence reads were collapsed and filtered to measure the absolute abundance of every unique TCRbeta CDR3 rearrangement. Productive Simpson clonality was computed per sample as the square root of Simpson's diversity index over productive rearrangements. Not all clones reach the TCRdb copy of this immuneACCESS table, which keeps in-frame sequences only. Checked studies attribute under half of the gap to unresolved V genes and leave the rest unexplained. That table is the source of V, J and clone size, and D and trimming were worked out from the DNA. The sample includes about 97,000 clones, with about 83% observed a single time. 15% to 19% of the sample comes from the top ten.

The sequence is built from TRBV7-8 and TRBJ1-5; the D gene identity is not certain. Sequenced sample: peripheral blood. This sequence originates from a human donor in a cohort sampled during active COVID-19. The sequenced DNA is TGTGCCAGCAGCCCTAGCCGACCCGGGGTGCAGCCCCAGCATTTT. This translates into CASSPSRPGVQPQHF.